The 18 T cell receptor beta chains reported below all come from one sample, sequenced in a study of T cells in Graves' hyperthyroidism and ophthalmopathy. Amplified TCR beta CDR3 regions derived from RNA transcripts. RT-PCR in the first round (using the HTBI primer set) targeted the TCR CDR3. TCRdb used MiXCR to reprocess the multiplex PCR reads, holding one entry per CDR3 protein. Altogether about 570,000 distinct CDR3 sequences are present, just over 45% being singletons, with the ten largest covering 15% to 20%. The source material was peripheral blood or thyroid tissue (not recorded which). The receptors were sampled from an adult woman with Graves' disease, either hyperthyroidism or ophthalmopathy (not recorded which).

The genes are TRBV10-3 and TRBJ2-6, with D tentatively TRBD2 (5 bases). Germline CDR1 and CDR2: ENHRY and SYGVKD. This CDR3 contains 15 residues. Trimming took off 4 bases at V and 4 bases at J, with 11 bases between the two ends. The chain's CDR3 is CAISGRVDGANVLTF. The DNA for the CDR3 is TGTGCCATCAGTGGGCGGGTAGACGGGGCCAACGTCCTGACTTTC.

V is TRBV2 and J is TRBJ1-2, with D maybe TRBD1 (5 bases). The V and J ends lost 1 base and 0 bases respectively, with 9 bases between them. This CDR3 is 15 amino acids long. Germline V gene data show CDR1 as SNHLY and CDR2 as FYNNEI. CDR3: CASSEEDSSNYGYTF. CDR3 DNA sequence: TGTGCCAGCAGTGAAGAAGACAGTTCTAACTATGGCTACACCTTC. The full variable domain, rest sourced from reference TRBV2 and TRBJ1-2, is EPEVTQTPSHQVTQMGQEVILRCVPISNHLYFYWYRQILGQKVEFLVSFYNNEISEKSEIFDDQFSVERPDGSNFTLKIRSTKLEDSAMYFCASSEEDSSNYGYTFGSGTRLTVV.

This sequence joins TRBV6-1 and TRBJ2-7; 7 nucleotides match TRBD1. V trimming: 6 bases; J trimming: 7 bases; junction bases outside the gene matches: 9. The CDR3 runs 13 residues. CDR1 and CDR2 (germline): MNHNS, SASEGT. The CDR3 here is CASRQGEGWEQYF. CDR3 nucleotide sequence: TGTGCCAGCAGGCAGGGGGAAGGTTGGGAGCAGTACTTC.

This clonotype came up many times. This chain links TRBV6-5 with TRBJ1-2; D unresolved. This CDR3 has 13 residues. Germline-derived CDR1 and CDR2 are MNHEY and SVGAGI. Between the trimmed V and J ends, which lost 6 bases and 3 bases, there was a span of 11 bases. The CDR3 coding sequence is TGTGCCAGCAGCCGCTCAAGGGACTATGGCTACACCTTC. As protein: CASSRSRDYGYTF.

This clonotype was counted many times. The rearrangement joins TRBV12-5 to TRBJ1-5; unclear D gene. The CDR3 length is 13 residues. V shed 7 bases and J shed 2 bases, with 9 bases lying between them. CDR1 is LGHNT and CDR2 is FRNRAP in the germline V gene. This CDR3 is CASAGSGNQPQHF. The CDR3, as DNA: TGTGCTAGTGCCGGATCCGGCAATCAGCCCCAGCATTTT.

This clonotype has a count of ten or more. V usage is TRBV4-2 and J usage is TRBJ1-2; possibly TRBD1 for D (5 bases). The V gene lost 4 bases and the J gene lost 5 bases, with 20 bases spanning the gap. CDR1 and CDR2 (germline): LGHNA, YNFKEQ. The CDR3 runs 16 residues. The CDR3 region has the DNA TGTGCCAGCAGCCCTTATCCGAGGGACCGCCTGTATGGCTACACCTTC. Translating gives CASSPYPRDRLYGYTF.

The rearrangement links TRBV29-1 to TRBJ1-1; D possibly corresponds to TRBD1 (5 bases). Trimming stripped 4 bases from V and 1 base from J, with 16 bases between. The germline V gene has CDR1 SQVTM and CDR2 ANQGSEA. The CDR3 is 15 amino acids. In nucleotides, the CDR3 is TGCAGCGTTGTCACAGGTAGTGTCCCGAACACTGAAGCTTTCTTT. It is translated as CSVVTGSVPNTEAFF.

The rearrangement links TRBV5-1 to TRBJ2-7; the D gene is possibly TRBD2 (5 bases). Per the germline V gene, CDR1 is SGHRS and CDR2 is YFSETQ. Trimming pared 5 bases from V and 4 bases from J, leaving 19 bases between. This CDR3 comprises 15 residues. The CDR3 is CASSSASAGIYEQYF. CDR3 in DNA: TGCGCCAGCAGTTCCGCCTCTGCCGGGATTTACGAGCAGTACTTC.

The chain links TRBV7-8 to TRBJ1-1, with D tentatively TRBD1 (6 bases). The CDR3 runs to 17 residues. The V end was cut by 5 bases, the J end by 4 bases, with 23 bases between. Germline V gene lookup returns CDR1 SGHVS and CDR2 FQNEAQ. The CDR3 loop is CASSQGGLIGVVTEAFF. CDR3 bases: TGTGCCAGCAGCCAAGGGGGTCTCATCGGGGTGGTCACTGAAGCTTTCTTT.

This sequence joins TRBV25-1 and TRBJ2-1; unclear D gene. With 0 bases removed from V and 0 bases from J, the gap between germline ends came to 6 bases. The CDR3 is 15 amino acids. CDR1 and CDR2 from the germline V gene are MGHDK and SYGVNS. CDR3 bases: TGTGCCAGCAGTGAATACGCCAGCTCCTACAATGAGCAGTTCTTC. Translating it yields CASSEYASSYNEQFF. The full variable domain, with the rest looked up from reference TRBV25-1 and TRBJ2-1, is EADIYQTPRYLVIGTGKKITLECSQTMGHDKMYWYQQDPGMELHLIHYSYGVNSTEKGDLSSESTVSRIRTEHFPLTLESARPSHTSQYLCASSEYASSYNEQFFGPGTRLTVL.

Only a few counts were recorded for this clonotype. The rearrangement uses TRBV6-1 and TRBJ1-1; no reliable D call. The length of the CDR3 is 13 residues. Germline V gene sequence: CDR1 MNHNS, CDR2 SASEGT. V lost 6 bases and J 0 bases, leaving 8 bases between the germline ends. The CDR3 DNA reads TGTGCCAGCAGGGGTTTCATGAACACTGAAGCTTTCTTT. The encoded protein is CASRGFMNTEAFF.

V gene TRBV29-1 combines with J gene TRBJ2-7; 9 bases are a match to TRBD1. The J segment lost 7 bases and the V segment lost 6 bases, leaving 10 bases of the junction unmatched. The CDR3 extends over 13 amino acids. Germline V gene lookup returns CDR1 SQVTM and CDR2 ANQGSEA. CDR3 DNA: TGCAGCGTCACGACAGGGGGTCGTCGGGAGCAGTACTTC. Translating it yields CSVTTGGRREQYF.

There are many counts of this clonotype. The chain couples TRBV19 to TRBJ1-2, with a possible D match to TRBD1 (5 bases). The V end was cut by 4 bases, the J end by 4 bases, with 13 bases between. CDR3 length: 14 amino acids. Germline CDR1 and CDR2: LNHDA and SQIVND (reference sequence). The CDR3 DNA follows: TGTGCCAGTAGTACTGGGCCAGGGACCTATGGCTACACCTTC. As protein: CASSTGPGTYGYTF.

With regard to this clonotype: No conserved phenylalanine or tryptophan ends this CDR3, so it is likely a read error. It is unclear where the CDR3 begins or ends on the DNA, so no DNA is shown, and the CDR3 is as TCRdb lists it. The J gene is TRBJ1-1, the V gene TRBV7-8; TRBD1 reflects the table's D call only, with no check against the DNA. CDR1 and CDR2 from the germline V gene are SGHVS and FQNEAQ. The CDR3 has 8 amino acids, counting both end residues. The CDR3 region is CASREQGS.

The table lists this clonotype with many counts. This sequence joins TRBV7-2 and TRBJ2-2; D remains ambiguous. V was shortened by 7 bases and J by 7 bases, with 16 bases between the two germline ends. The CDR3 consists of 14 residues. Germline V CDR1 and CDR2: SGHTA, FQGNSA. The CDR3 loop is CASIKVQAIGELFF. CDR3 sequence (DNA): TGTGCCAGCATCAAAGTCCAGGCGATCGGGGAGCTGTTTTTT.

The chain's CDR3 is CSALRLAGSQPQHF. CDR3 nucleotides: TGCAGTGCTCTTCGACTAGCGGGCAGTCAGCCCCAGCATTTT. The chain employs TRBV20-1 and TRBJ1-5; no firm D call. Germline CDR1 is DFQATT and CDR2 is SNEGSKA (reference sequence). The CDR3 consists of 14 residues. V lost 5 bases, J lost 6 bases, and 17 bases lay in between.

The J gene is TRBJ2-3, the V gene TRBV7-8; D is undetermined. The germline gives CDR1 SGHVS, CDR2 FQNEAQ. CDR3 length equals 12 residues. The V end was cut by 7 bases, the J end by 6 bases, with 11 bases between. CDR3 nucleotides: TGTGCCAGCACCCATCGGACCGATACGCAGTATTTT. This sequence encodes CASTHRTDTQYF.

This clonotype was counted only a few times. The CDR3 loop reads CATSRLGQGGSPLHF. CDR3 bases: TGTGCCACCAGCCGTTTGGGACAGGGGGGCTCACCCCTCCACTTT. The chain joins TRBV15 to TRBJ1-6; 11 nucleotides align to TRBD1. The V gene's germline CDR1 is LNHNV and CDR2 YYDKDF (reference sequence). The CDR3 runs 15 residues. The trim removed 5 bases at V and 10 bases at J, leaving 7 bases unmatched.